One T cell receptor beta chain is described in this entry. CDR3 size: 14 residues. V was pared by 4 bases and J by 9 bases, with 16 bases between. Germline V CDR1 and CDR2: ENHRY, SYGVKD. Per the authors' pipeline: Amplifying reference gene primers gave estimates of nucleated cell counts. Measured with immunoSEQ multiplex PCR; TCRdb has only the in-frame clones, and not every one. The V and J calls and clone size were taken over from that table, and D and trimming were inferred from the DNA. This repertoire shows a few hundred thousand clones, 87% found once; its top ten account for approximately 3.1%. The source of the sample is a study of blood T cell repertoires in COVID-19. On the study more broadly: Sources were T cells, B-cell-depleted T cells, or PBMCs; the material itself was cDNA or gDNA.

Symptom resolution, clearance, or two negative PCRs marked donors in Cohort 3 as recovered. Sequencing was performed on PBMCs or T cells enriched from blood (not recorded which). The TCR comes from a woman aged 25 to 39 who had recovered from COVID-19. The V call is TRBV10-3, the J call TRBJ2-1, with D perhaps matching TRBD2 (6 bases). The CDR3 region is CAISGAGLLAEQFF. The CDR3 DNA follows: TGTGCCATCAGTGGGGCGGGGCTCTTGGCTGAGCAGTTCTTC.